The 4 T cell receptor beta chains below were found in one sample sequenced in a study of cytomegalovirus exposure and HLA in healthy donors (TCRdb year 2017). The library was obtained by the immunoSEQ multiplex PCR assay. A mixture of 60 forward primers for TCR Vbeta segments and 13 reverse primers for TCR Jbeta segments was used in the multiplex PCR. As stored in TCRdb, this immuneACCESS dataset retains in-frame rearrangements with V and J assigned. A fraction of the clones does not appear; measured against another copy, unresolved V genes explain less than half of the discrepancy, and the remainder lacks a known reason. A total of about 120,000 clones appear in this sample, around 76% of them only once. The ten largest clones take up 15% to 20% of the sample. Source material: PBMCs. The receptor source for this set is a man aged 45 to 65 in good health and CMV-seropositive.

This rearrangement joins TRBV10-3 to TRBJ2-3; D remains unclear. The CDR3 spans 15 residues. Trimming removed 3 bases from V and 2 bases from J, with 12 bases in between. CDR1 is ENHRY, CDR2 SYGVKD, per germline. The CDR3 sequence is CAISDNYYSTDTQYF. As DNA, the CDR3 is TGTGCCATCAGTGACAACTACTACTCCACAGATACGCAGTATTTT.

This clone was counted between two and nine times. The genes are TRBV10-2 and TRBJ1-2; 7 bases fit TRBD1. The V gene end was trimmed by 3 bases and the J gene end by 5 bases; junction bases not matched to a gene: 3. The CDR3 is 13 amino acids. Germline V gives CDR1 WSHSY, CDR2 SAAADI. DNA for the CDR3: TGCGCCAGCAGTGAAAGACAGGGTTATGGCTACACCTTC. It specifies CASSERQGYGYTF.

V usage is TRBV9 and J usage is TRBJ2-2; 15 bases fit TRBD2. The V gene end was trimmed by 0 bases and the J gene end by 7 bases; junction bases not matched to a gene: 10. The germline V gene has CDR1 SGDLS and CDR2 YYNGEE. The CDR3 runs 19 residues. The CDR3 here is CASSVGLRTSGGAGGELFF. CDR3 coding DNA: TGTGCCAGCAGCGTAGGCCTGAGGACTAGCGGGGGGGCAGGCGGGGAGCTGTTTTTT.

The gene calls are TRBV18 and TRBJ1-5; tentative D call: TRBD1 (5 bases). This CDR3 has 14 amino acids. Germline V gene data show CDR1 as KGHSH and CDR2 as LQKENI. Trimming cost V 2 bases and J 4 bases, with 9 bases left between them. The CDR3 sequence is CASSPGGENQPQHF. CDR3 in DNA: TGTGCCAGCTCACCAGGAGGGGAGAATCAGCCCCAGCATTTT.